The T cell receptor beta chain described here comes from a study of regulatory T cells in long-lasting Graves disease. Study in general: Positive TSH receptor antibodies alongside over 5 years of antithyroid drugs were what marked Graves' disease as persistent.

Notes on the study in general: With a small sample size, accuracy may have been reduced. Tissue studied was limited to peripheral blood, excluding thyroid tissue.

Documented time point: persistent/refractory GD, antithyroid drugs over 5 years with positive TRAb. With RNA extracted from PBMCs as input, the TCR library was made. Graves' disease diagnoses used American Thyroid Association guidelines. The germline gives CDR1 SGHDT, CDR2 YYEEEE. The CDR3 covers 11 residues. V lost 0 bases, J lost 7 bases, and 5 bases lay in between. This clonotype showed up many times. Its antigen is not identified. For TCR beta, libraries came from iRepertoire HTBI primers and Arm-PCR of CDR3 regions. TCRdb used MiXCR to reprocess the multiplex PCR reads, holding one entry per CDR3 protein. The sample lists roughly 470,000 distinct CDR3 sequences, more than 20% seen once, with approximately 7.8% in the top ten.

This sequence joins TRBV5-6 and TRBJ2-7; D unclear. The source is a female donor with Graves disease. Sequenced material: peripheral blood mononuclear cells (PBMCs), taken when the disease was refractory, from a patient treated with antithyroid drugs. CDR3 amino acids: CASSLGREQYF. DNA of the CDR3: TGTGCCAGCAGCTTGGGGCGGGAGCAGTACTTC.